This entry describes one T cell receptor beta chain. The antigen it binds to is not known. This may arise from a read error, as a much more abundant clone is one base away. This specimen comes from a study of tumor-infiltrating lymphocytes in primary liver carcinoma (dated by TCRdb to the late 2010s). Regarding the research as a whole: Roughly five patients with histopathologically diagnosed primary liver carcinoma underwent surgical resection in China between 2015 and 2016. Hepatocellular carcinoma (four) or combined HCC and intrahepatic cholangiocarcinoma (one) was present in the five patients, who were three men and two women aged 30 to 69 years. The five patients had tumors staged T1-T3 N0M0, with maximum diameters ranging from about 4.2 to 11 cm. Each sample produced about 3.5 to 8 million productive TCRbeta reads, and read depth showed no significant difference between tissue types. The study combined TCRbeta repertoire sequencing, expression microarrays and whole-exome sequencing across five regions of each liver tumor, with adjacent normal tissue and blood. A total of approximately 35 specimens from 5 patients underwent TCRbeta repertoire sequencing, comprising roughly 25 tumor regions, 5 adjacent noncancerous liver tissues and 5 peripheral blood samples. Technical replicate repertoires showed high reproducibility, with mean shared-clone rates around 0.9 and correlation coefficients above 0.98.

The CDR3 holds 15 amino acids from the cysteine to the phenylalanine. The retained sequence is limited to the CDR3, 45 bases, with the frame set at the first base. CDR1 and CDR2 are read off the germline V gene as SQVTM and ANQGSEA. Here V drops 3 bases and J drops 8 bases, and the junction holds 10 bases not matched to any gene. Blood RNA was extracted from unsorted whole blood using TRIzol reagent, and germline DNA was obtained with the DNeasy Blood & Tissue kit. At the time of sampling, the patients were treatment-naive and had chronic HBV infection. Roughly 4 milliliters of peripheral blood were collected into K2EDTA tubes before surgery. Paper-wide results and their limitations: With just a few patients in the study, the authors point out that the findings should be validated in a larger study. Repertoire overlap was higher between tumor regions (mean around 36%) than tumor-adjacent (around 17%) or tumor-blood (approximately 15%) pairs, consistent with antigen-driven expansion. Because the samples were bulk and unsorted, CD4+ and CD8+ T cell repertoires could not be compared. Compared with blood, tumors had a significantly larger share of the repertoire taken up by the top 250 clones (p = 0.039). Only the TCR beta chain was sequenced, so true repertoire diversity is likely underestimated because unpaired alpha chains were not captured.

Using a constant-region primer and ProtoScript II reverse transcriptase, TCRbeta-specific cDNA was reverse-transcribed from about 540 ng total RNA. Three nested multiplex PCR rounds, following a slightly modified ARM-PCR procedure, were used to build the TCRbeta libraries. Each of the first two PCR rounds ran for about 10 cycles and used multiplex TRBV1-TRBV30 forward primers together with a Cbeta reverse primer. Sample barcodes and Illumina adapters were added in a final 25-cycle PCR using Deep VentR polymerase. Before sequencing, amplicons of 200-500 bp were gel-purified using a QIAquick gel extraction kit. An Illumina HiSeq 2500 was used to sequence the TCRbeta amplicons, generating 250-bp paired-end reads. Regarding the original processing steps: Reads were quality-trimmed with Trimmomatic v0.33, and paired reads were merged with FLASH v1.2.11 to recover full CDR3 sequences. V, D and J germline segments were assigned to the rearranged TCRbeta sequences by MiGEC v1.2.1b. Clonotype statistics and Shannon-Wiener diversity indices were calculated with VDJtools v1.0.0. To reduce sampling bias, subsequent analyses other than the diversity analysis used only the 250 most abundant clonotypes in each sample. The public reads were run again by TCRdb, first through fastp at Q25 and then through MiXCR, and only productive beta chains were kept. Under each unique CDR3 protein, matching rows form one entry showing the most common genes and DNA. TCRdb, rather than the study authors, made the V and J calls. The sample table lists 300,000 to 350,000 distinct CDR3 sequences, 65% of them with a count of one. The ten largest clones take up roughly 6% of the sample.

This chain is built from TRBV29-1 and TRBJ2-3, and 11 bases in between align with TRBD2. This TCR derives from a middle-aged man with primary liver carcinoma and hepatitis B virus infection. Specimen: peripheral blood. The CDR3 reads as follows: CSVDVSGRGHGTQYF. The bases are TGCAGCGTTGATGTTAGCGGGAGGGGTCATGGTACGCAGTATTTT.